A single sample is the source of the 21 T cell receptor beta chains below, sequenced in a study of blood T cells in healthy people across ages. A second PCR, run for about 6 to 11 cycles, used a sample-barcoded 5' primer plus a J-beta primer mix. MiXCR, applied by TCRdb to the 5' RACE reads, yields one record per CDR3 protein. The data show around 900,000 distinct CDR3 sequences, roughly half seen once. Sequencing was performed on blood. These TCRs come from a woman aged 60-75 years in good health.

This chain links TRBV7-2 with TRBJ2-3, with no clear D. The CDR3 totals 15 residues. In germline, CDR1 is SGHTA, CDR2 FQGNSA. The ends were cut back, 3 bases at V and 1 base at J, with 11 bases in the middle. CDR3 bases: TGTGCCAGCAGCTTTAACCTAAGGGGCACAGATACGCAGTATTTT. This sequence encodes CASSFNLRGTDTQYF.

DNA of the CDR3: TGCAGCGTTGCCGGGACAGGGGCCCTAGAGACCCAGTACTTC. Translating it yields CSVAGTGALETQYF. The chain recombines TRBV29-1 with TRBJ2-5; 10 bases agree with TRBD1. The length of the CDR3 is 14 residues. Germline V gene sequence: CDR1 SQVTM, CDR2 ANQGSEA. V shed 4 bases, J shed 4 bases, and the junction held 6 bases outside the gene matches.

This clonotype was found many times. With a much larger clone just one base away, this may be a read error. The chain combines TRBV28 with TRBJ1-1; TRBD1 might be the D (5 bases). V lost 6 bases and J lost 7, with 12 bases in between. The CDR3 spans 12 residues. Germline V gene data show CDR1 as MDHEN and CDR2 as SYDVKM. The CDR3 here is CASRWGEGEAFF. DNA of the CDR3: TGTGCCAGCAGGTGGGGGGAGGGTGAAGCTTTCTTT. The full variable domain, rest sourced from reference TRBV28 and TRBJ1-1, is DVKVTQSSRYLVKRTGEKVFLECVQDMDHENMFWYRQDPGLGLRLIYFSYDVKMKEKGDIPEGYSVSREKKERFSLILESASTNQTSMYLCASRWGEGEAFFGQGTRLTVV.

The chain employs TRBV7-2 and TRBJ2-1, with TRBD2 matching 10 bases. Germline trimming cut 10 bases from V and 9 bases from J; bases unmatched to any gene: 12. The germline V gene has CDR1 SGHTA and CDR2 FQGNSA. The CDR3 loop spans 14 amino acids. The CDR3 loop reads CANTDLAGVTEQFF. The CDR3 DNA reads as TGTGCCAACACCGATCTAGCGGGAGTTACTGAGCAGTTCTTC.

This chain uses TRBV5-1 with TRBJ2-7; tentatively, D is TRBD1 (5 bases). This CDR3 is built from 11 residues. The V gene's germline CDR1 is SGHRS and CDR2 YFSETQ. The CDR3 DNA reads TGCGAAGACAGTAACTCCTACGAGCAGTACTTC. Its translation is CEDSNSYEQYF.

The chain employs TRBV18 and TRBJ2-3; D unclear. Trimming cost V 2 bases and J 2 bases, with 14 bases left between them. The CDR3 runs to 16 residues. The germline V gene encodes CDR1 KGHSH and CDR2 LQKENI. In DNA form, the CDR3 reads TGTGCCAGCTCACCAGATGCCGGCTTCCCCACAGATACGCAGTATTTT. This translates into CASSPDAGFPTDTQYF.

This clonotype occurred a few times. This chain connects TRBV7-3 to TRBJ2-5; no reliable D call. The V gene lost 6 bases and the J gene lost 0 bases, with 8 bases spanning the gap. CDR1 SGHTA and CDR2 FQGTGA come from the germline V gene. This CDR3 contains 13 residues. The CDR3 bases are TGTGCCAGCAGATCGACAAACCAAGAGACCCAGTACTTC. Translation gives CASRSTNQETQYF. Combining the CDR3 with reference TRBV7-3 and TRBJ2-5 gives the whole variable domain GAGVSQTPSNKVTEKGKYVELRCDPISGHTALYWYRQSLGQGPEFLIYFQGTGAADDSGLPNDRFFAVRPEGSVSTLKIQRTERGDSAVYLCASRSTNQETQYFGPGTRLLVL.

This clonotype appeared a few times. The chain recombines TRBV11-2 with TRBJ2-3; 8 nucleotides align to TRBD2. Germline V gene lookup returns CDR1 SGHAT and CDR2 FQNNGV. This CDR3 comprises 14 residues. The V gene end was trimmed by 10 bases and the J gene end by 7 bases; junction bases not matched to a gene: 13. CDR3 sequence (DNA): TGTGCCACTAGCGGGCCACCGCTTTCGAATACGCAGTATTTT. This codes for CATSGPPLSNTQYF.

This chain links TRBV9 with TRBJ2-3; tentative D call: TRBD1 (5 bases). Germline V gives CDR1 SGDLS, CDR2 YYNGEE. The CDR3 contains 15 residues. Deletions cut 0 bases from V and 5 bases from J, with 13 bases between. CDR3 sequence: CASSVGVRVGDTQYF. CDR3 coding DNA: TGTGCCAGCAGCGTAGGAGTCAGGGTGGGAGATACGCAGTATTTT.

This clonotype was seen only a few times. The V and J genes are TRBV28 and TRBJ1-2; 8 bases fit TRBD1. Trimming at V came to 6 bases and at J to 2 bases, leaving 2 bases not matched to a gene. The CDR3 loop spans 13 amino acids. Per the germline V gene, CDR1 is MDHEN and CDR2 is SYDVKM. The DNA of the CDR3 is TGTGCCAGCAGACGGGACAGGAACTATGGCTACACCTTC. It is translated as CASRRDRNYGYTF.

This chain uses TRBV4-1 with TRBJ2-4; TRBD1 might be the D (5 bases). The J call may be wrong; the DNA end is better matched by TRBJ2-7. Germline CDR1 reads MGHRA; CDR2 reads YSYEKL. The CDR3 sequence is 15 residues long. CDR3 sequence: CASSQDKGLIDEQYF. CDR3 DNA sequence: TGCGCCAGCAGCCAAGACAAGGGGTTAATCGACGAGCAGTACTTC.

The rearrangement links TRBV20-1 to TRBJ1-1, with D perhaps matching TRBD1 (6 bases). Looked up from germline, CDR1 is DFQATT and CDR2 is SNEGSKA (reference sequence). The CDR3 is 11 amino acids. With 6 bases removed from V and 4 bases from J, the gap between germline ends came to 9 bases. The DNA of the CDR3 is TGCAGTGCCCGACAGGTCACTGAAGCTTTCTTT. The encoded protein is CSARQVTEAFF.

With regard to this clonotype: One end of the junction varies from germline; a read error may be responsible. The chain combines TRBV7-9 with TRBJ1-6; no reliable D call. CDR1 SEHNR and CDR2 FQNEAQ come from the germline V gene (reference sequence). The CDR3 spans 15 residues. CDR3 region: CASSLSAGSNSPLHF. The CDR3 DNA is TGCGCCAGCAGCTTATCCGCAGGCTCAAATTCACCCCTCCACTTT.

The chain carries TRBV7-9 and TRBJ2-3; D might be TRBD2 (5 bases). The V end was cut by 5 bases, the J end by 3 bases, with 12 bases between. CDR3 length: 14 amino acids. Germline assignment: CDR1 SEHNR and CDR2 FQNEAQ (reference sequence). CDR3 bases: TGTGCCAGCAGCCCTCGACGGACTACAGATACGCAGTATTTT. Its translation is CASSPRRTTDTQYF.

The chain employs TRBV12-3 or TRBV12-4 and TRBJ1-2; D may be TRBD1 (6 bases). Trimming pared 6 bases from V and 8 bases from J, leaving 16 bases between. The CDR3 has 13 residues. The CDR3 DNA is TGTGCCAGCAGCACAGGGAACTTAGGCGGCTACACCTTC. This codes for CASSTGNLGGYTF.

The rearrangement joins TRBV4-3 to TRBJ1-2; D is uncertain. V was shortened by 0 bases and J by 5 bases, with 13 bases between the two germline ends. The CDR3 contains 15 residues. Germline CDR1 is LGHNA and CDR2 is YSLEER. The CDR3 DNA reads as TGCGCCAGCAGCCAAGAAAGAGGGCGGCTGTATGGCTACACCTTC. It translates to CASSQERGRLYGYTF.

This clonotype turned up a few times. The chain carries TRBV10-3 and TRBJ2-1; TRBD1 matches at 9 bases. This CDR3 spans 14 amino acids. V was clipped by 8 bases and J by 9 bases; unmatched bases: 11. The germline V gene has CDR1 ENHRY and CDR2 SYGVKD. CDR3 region: CAIGRGDRAGEQFF. CDR3 sequence (DNA): TGTGCCATCGGACGGGGGGACAGGGCAGGTGAGCAGTTCTTC.

This clonotype was seen a few times. The J gene is TRBJ2-7, the V gene TRBV28, with 7 nucleotides matching TRBD1. In germline, CDR1 is MDHEN, CDR2 SYDVKM. The CDR3 contains 15 residues. Trimming took 4 bases from V and 3 from J; bases not matched to a gene: 9. The CDR3 DNA sequence: TGTGCCAGCAGTTCCTCCGGGACAGATTTCTACGAGCAGTACTTC. Translating gives CASSSSGTDFYEQYF.

CDR3 residues: CAGLGGPYGYTF. The CDR3 nucleotides read TGTGCCGGACTGGGGGGTCCCTATGGCTACACCTTC. The chain employs TRBV12-3 or TRBV12-4 and TRBJ1-2, with D maybe TRBD1 (5 bases). The V end lost 11 bases, the J end lost 4 bases, and 14 bases lay between the germline ends. The CDR3 loop spans 12 amino acids.

This clonotype appeared a few times. The rearrangement uses TRBV9 and TRBJ2-5; D remains ambiguous. This CDR3 region has 14 residues. With 3 bases removed from V and 0 bases from J, the gap between germline ends came to 9 bases. CDR1 and CDR2 (germline): SGDLS, YYNGEE. The CDR3 coding sequence is TGTGCCAGCAGCGCCCAGGTAAACCAAGAGACCCAGTACTTC. Protein: CASSAQVNQETQYF.

The chain uses TRBV6-2 or TRBV6-3 and TRBJ1-2; TRBD1 agrees at 7 bases. V trimming: 4 bases; J trimming: 7 bases; junction bases outside the gene matches: 9. The CDR3 runs to 14 residues. From germline, CDR1 is MNHEY and CDR2 SVGEGT. Here the CDR3 reads CASSFGTVLSGYTF. In nucleotides, the CDR3 is TGTGCCAGCAGTTTCGGGACAGTGCTGAGTGGCTACACCTTC.